This T cell receptor beta chain was identified in a study of graft-versus-host responses after intestinal transplantation. Across the whole study: Each transplant was multivisceral, liver-intestinal, or isolated intestinal. For around 3 years after anti-thymocyte globulin induction, all recipients took tacrolimus and steroids.

Trimming removed 4 bases from V and 5 bases from J; junction bases left unmatched: 10. Germline V gene sequence: CDR1 PRHDT, CDR2 FYEKMQ (reference sequence). CDR3 size: 16 residues. This table comes from immunoSEQ multiplex PCR, and its TCRdb copy is limited to in-frame clones, with some not included. The sample lists tens of thousands of clones, roughly 91% occurring once. As to this clone: Its antigen remains unidentified.

Findings and limits, study-wide: Recipient bone marrow held GvH clones, some seen earlier in ileum or blood. Maximum circulating GvH clone levels tracked with early post-transplant HvG decreases.

The TCR originated in a human donor who received an intestinal transplant. The sample here was unstimulated CD8+ T cells sorted from spleen or lymph node cells, taken before intestinal transplant. V and J are TRBV13 and TRBJ1-1; the match to TRBD1 covers 10 bases. CDR3 bases: TGTGCCAGCAGCTCCGCGGGACAGGGGTTTTTTACTGAAGCTTTCTTT. It yields the protein CASSSAGQGFFTEAFF.